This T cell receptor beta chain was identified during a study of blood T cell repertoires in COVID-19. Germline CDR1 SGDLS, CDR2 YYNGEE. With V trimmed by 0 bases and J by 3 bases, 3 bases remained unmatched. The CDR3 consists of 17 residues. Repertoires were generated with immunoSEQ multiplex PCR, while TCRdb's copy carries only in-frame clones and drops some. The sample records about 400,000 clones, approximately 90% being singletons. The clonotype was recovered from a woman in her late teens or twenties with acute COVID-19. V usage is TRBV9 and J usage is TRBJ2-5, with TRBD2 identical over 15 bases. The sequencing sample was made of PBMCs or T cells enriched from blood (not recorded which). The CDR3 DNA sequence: TGTGCCAGCAGCGTAGAGGGACTAGCGGGAGGTAAAGAGACCCAGTACTTC. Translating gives CASSVEGLAGGKETQYF.